This TCR beta chain was sequenced during a study of cytomegalovirus exposure and HLA in healthy donors. General observations from the study: Accurate HLA-A and HLA-B prediction from TCR beta sequences was reported for most subjects.

The CDR3 is made up of 17 amino acids. J was trimmed by 8 bases and V by 0 bases; bases with no gene match: 13. Germline loops: CDR1 SGHTS, CDR2 YDEGEE. For this clone: The antigen is unknown.

The PCR had 60 Vbeta and 13 Jbeta primers. TCRdb's table, derived via immunoSEQ multiplex PCR, lists solely in-frame clones and lacks some. The table includes roughly 71,000 clones, around two thirds detected once. This chain joins TRBV5-8 and TRBJ1-4; 7 bases are a match to TRBD1. Sequenced sample: PBMCs. The sequence was collected from a human donor in good health. The CDR3 here is CASSLALRQGRGEKLFF. The CDR3 DNA reads TGTGCCAGCAGCTTGGCCTTACGACAGGGACGCGGCGAAAAACTGTTTTTT.